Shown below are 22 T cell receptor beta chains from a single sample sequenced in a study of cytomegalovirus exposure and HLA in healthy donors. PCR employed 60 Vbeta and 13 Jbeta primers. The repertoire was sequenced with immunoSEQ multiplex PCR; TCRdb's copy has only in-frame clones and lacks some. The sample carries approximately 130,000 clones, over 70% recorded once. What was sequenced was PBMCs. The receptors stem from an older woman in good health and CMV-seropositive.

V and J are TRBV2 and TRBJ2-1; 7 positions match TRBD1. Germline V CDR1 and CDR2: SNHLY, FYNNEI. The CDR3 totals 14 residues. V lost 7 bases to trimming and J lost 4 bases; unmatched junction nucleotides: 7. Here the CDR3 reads CASIKGQSYNEQFF. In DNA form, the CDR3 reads TGTGCCAGCATAAAGGGACAGTCTTACAATGAGCAGTTCTTC. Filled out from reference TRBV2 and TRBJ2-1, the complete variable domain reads EPEVTQTPSHQVTQMGQEVILRCVPISNHLYFYWYRQILGQKVEFLVSFYNNEISEKSEIFDDQFSVERPDGSNFTLKIRSTKLEDSAMYFCASIKGQSYNEQFFGPGTRLTVL.

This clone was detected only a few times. The CDR3 reads CASSLWGTGGGRTEAFF. The DNA of the CDR3 is TGCGCCAGCAGCTTATGGGGGACAGGGGGCGGTCGGACTGAAGCTTTCTTT. The rearrangement links TRBV5-1 to TRBJ1-1; 12 bases fit TRBD1. V shed 2 bases, J shed 5 bases, and the junction held 10 bases outside the gene matches. The germline V gene encodes CDR1 SGHRS and CDR2 YFSETQ. The CDR3 covers 17 residues.

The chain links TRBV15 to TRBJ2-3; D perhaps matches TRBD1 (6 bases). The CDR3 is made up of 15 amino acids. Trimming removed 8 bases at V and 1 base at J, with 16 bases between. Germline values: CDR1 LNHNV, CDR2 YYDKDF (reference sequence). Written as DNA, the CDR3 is TGTGCCACCGGACCCCAGGGGATTCGCACAGATACGCAGTATTTT. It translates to CATGPQGIRTDTQYF.

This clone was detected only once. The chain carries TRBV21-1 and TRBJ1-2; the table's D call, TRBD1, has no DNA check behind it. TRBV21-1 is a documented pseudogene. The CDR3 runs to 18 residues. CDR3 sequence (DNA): TGTGCCAGCAGCCAAATCCGCCTCACAGGGGGCGAGGACTATGGCTACACCTTC. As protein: CASSQIRLTGGEDYGYTF.

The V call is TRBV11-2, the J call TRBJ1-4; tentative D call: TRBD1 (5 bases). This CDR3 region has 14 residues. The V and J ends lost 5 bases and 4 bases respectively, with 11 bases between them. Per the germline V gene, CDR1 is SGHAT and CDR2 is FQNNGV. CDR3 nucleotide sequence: TGTGCCAGCAGCCGACAGTTATATAATGAAAAACTGTTTTTT. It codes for CASSRQLYNEKLFF.

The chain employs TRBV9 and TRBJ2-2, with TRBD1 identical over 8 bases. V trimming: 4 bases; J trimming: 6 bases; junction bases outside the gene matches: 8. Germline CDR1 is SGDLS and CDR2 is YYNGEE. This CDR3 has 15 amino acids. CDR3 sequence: CASSPTQGAAGELFF. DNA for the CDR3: TGTGCCAGCAGCCCAACCCAGGGGGCGGCCGGGGAGCTGTTTTTT. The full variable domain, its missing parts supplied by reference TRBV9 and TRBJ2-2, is DSGVTQTPKHLITATGQRVTLRCSPRSGDLSVYWYQQSLDQGLQFLIQYYNGEERAKGNILERFSAQQFPDLHSELNLSSLELGDSALYFCASSPTQGAAGELFFGEGSRLTVL.

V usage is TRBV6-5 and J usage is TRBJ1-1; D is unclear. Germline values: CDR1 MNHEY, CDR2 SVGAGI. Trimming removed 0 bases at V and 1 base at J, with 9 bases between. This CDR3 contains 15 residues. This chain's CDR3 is CASSYSRLENTEAFF. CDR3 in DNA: TGTGCCAGCAGTTACTCGCGGCTCGAGAACACTGAAGCTTTCTTT.

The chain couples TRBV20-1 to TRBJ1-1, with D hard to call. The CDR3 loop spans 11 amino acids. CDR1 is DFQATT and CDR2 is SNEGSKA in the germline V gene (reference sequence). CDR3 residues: CRGRRRTEAFF. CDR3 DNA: TGCAGGGGTAGGAGACGGACTGAAGCTTTCTTT.

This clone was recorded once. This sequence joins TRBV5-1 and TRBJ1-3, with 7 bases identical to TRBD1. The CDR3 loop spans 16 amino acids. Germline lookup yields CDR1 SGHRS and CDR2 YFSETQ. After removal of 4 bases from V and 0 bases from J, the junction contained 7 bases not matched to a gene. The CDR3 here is CASSNQGGNSGNTIYF. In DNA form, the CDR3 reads TGCGCCAGCAGCAATCAGGGGGGAAACTCTGGAAACACCATATATTTT. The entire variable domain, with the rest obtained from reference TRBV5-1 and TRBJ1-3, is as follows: KAGVTQTPRYLIKTRGQQVTLSCSPISGHRSVSWYQQTPGQGLQFLFEYFSETQRNKGNFPGRFSGRQFSNSRSEMNVSTLELGDSALYLCASSNQGGNSGNTIYFGEGSWLTVV.

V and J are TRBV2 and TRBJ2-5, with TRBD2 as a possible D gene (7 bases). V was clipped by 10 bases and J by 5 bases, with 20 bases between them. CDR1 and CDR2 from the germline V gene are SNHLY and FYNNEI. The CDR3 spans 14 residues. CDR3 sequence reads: CAIPRGARGETQYF. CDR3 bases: TGTGCCATCCCACGGGGGGCTCGAGGGGAGACCCAGTACTTC.

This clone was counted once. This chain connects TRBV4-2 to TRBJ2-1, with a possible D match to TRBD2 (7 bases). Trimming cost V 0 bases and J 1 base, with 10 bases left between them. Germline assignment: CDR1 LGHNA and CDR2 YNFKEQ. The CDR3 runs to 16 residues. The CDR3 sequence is CASSQDGGASYNEQFF. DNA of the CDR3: TGTGCCAGCAGCCAAGATGGGGGGGCATCCTACAATGAGCAGTTCTTC.

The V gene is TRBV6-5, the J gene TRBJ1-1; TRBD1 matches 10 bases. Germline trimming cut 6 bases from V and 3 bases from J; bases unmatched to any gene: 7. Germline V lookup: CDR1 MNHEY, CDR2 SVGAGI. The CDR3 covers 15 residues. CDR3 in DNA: TGTGCCAGCAGAATCACCGGGACAGGGGACACTGAAGCTTTCTTT. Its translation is CASRITGTGDTEAFF.

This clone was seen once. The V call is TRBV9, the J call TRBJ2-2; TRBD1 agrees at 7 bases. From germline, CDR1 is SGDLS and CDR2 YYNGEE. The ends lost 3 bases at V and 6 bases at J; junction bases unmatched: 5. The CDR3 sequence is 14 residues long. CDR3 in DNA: TGTGCCAGCAGCGGACCGGACAGGCCCGGGGAGCTGTTTTTT. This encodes CASSGPDRPGELFF.

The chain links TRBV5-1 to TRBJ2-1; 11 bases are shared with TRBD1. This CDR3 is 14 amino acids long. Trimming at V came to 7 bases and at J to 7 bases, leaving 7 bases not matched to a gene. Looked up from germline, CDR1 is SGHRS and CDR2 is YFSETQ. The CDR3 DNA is TGCGCCAGCGCAGGACAGGGGGCTTGGAATGAGCAGTTCTTC. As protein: CASAGQGAWNEQFF.

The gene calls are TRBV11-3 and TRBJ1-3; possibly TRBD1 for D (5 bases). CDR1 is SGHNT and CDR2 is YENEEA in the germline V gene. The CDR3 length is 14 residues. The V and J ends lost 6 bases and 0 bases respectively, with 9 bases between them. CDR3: CASSTGSSGNTIYF. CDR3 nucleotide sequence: TGTGCCAGCAGTACAGGATCCTCTGGAAACACCATATATTTT.

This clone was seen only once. The CDR3 coding sequence is TGTGCCAGCAGCTTAGTTCCGGGACAGGGGGCGAGCGAGCAGTACTTC. Translation gives CASSLVPGQGASEQYF. V and J are TRBV13 and TRBJ2-7; 12 bases align to TRBD1. CDR3 size: 16 residues. The germline V gene encodes CDR1 PRHDT and CDR2 FYEKMQ (reference sequence). Losses at the gene ends were 1 base for V and 6 bases for J; bases not matched to a gene: 7. Filled out from reference TRBV13 and TRBJ2-7, the complete variable domain reads AAGVIQSPRHLIKEKRETATLKCYPIPRHDTVYWYQQGPGQDPQFLISFYEKMQSDKGSIPDRFSAQQFSDYHSELNMSSLELGDSALYFCASSLVPGQGASEQYFGPGTRLTVT.

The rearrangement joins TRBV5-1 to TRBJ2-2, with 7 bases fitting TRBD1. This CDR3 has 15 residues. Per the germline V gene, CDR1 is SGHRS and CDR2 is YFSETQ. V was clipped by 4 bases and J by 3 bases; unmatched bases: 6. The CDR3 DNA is TGCGCCAGCAGCCTTAGGACAGGTGACACCGGGGAGCTGTTTTTT. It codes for CASSLRTGDTGELFF.

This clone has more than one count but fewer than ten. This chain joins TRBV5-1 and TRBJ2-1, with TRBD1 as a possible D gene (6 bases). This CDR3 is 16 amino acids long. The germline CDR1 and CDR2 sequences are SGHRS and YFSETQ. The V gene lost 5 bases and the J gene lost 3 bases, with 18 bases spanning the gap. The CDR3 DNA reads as TGCGCCAGCAGGGGATCGGACAGCAACTACTACAATGAGCAGTTCTTC. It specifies CASRGSDSNYYNEQFF.

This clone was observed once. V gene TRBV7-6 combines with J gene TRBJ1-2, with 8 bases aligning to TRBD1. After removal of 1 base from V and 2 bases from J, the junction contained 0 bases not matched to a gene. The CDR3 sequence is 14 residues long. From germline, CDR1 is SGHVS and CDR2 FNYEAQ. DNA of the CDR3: TGTGCCAGCAGCTTAGGGACAGGGAACTATGGCTACACCTTC. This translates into CASSLGTGNYGYTF.

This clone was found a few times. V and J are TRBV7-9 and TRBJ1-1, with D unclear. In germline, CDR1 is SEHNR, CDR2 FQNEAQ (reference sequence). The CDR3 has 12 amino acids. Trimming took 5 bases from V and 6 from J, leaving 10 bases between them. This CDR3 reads CASSHPAAEAFF. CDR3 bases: TGTGCCAGCAGCCATCCGGCGGCTGAAGCTTTCTTT.

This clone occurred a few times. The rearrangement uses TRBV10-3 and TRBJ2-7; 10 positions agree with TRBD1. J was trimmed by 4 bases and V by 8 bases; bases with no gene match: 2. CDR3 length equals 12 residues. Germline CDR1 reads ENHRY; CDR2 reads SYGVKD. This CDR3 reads CAISDRGYEQYF. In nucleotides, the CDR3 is TGTGCCATCTCGGACAGGGGGTACGAGCAGTACTTC.

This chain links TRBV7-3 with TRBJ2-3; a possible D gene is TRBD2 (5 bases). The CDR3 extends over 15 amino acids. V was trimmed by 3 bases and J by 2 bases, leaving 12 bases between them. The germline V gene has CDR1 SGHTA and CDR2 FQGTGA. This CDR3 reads CASSLRALSTDTQYF. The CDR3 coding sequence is TGTGCCAGCAGCTTGAGGGCCCTCTCCACAGATACGCAGTATTTT.